Below are 25 T cell receptor beta chains sequenced from a single sample in a study of T cell changes during pregnancy in multiple sclerosis. Assay used: immunoSEQ multiplex PCR; TCRdb lists only in-frame clones, some missing. The sample includes 15,000 to 20,000 clones, approximately 88% of them seen just once. The input for sequencing was CD8+ T cells from peripheral blood mononuclear cells, taken after pregnancy. Every receptor here comes from a female donor in good health, enrolled as a control in a pregnancy study.

The V call is TRBV7-6, the J call TRBJ2-5; 10 bases are a match to TRBD1. J was trimmed by 7 bases and V by 5 bases; bases with no gene match: 7. The CDR3 is made up of 14 amino acids. The V gene's germline CDR1 is SGHVS and CDR2 FNYEAQ. CDR3 protein: CASSHPDRGVTQYF. CDR3 nucleotides: TGTGCCAGCAGCCACCCGGACAGGGGGGTGACCCAGTACTTC.

This clone occurred a few times. V and J are TRBV6-4 and TRBJ2-2; D is possibly TRBD1 (5 bases). V was clipped by 4 bases and J by 5 bases, with 8 bases between them. The CDR3 runs to 13 residues. Germline CDR1 and CDR2: MRHNA and SNTAGT. CDR3 DNA sequence: TGTGCCAGCAGTGTAGGGGATACCGGGGAGCTGTTTTTT. This sequence encodes CASSVGDTGELFF.

The chain joins TRBV27 to TRBJ2-7; the D gene is possibly TRBD1 (5 bases). The V end lost 2 bases, the J end lost 3 bases, and 14 bases lay between the germline ends. The germline V gene encodes CDR1 MNHEY and CDR2 SMNVEV (reference sequence). This CDR3 region has 15 residues. The CDR3 loop reads CASSLPGQALYEQYF. CDR3 sequence (DNA): TGTGCCAGCAGTTTACCCGGACAAGCCCTCTACGAGCAGTACTTC.

The rearrangement joins TRBV4-2 to TRBJ1-4, with D unresolved. V gave up 5 bases and J gave up 2 bases, with 12 bases separating them. CDR3 length equals 15 residues. The germline V gene has CDR1 LGHNA and CDR2 YNFKEQ. CDR3 sequence: CASSYGGQTNEKLFF. The CDR3 DNA reads TGTGCCAGCAGCTACGGAGGTCAGACTAATGAAAAACTGTTTTTT.

This clone was seen only once. The J gene is TRBJ1-2, the V gene TRBV15; 8 bases align to TRBD1. The CDR3 loop spans 15 amino acids. Looked up from germline, CDR1 is LNHNV and CDR2 is YYDKDF (reference sequence). With V trimmed by 5 bases and J by 8 bases, 13 bases remained unmatched. CDR3 residues: CATSWTRGLFEGYTF. DNA for the CDR3: TGTGCCACCAGCTGGACCAGGGGGCTTTTTGAAGGCTACACCTTC.

The rearrangement uses TRBV4-3 and TRBJ2-7, with D perhaps matching TRBD1 (6 bases). The V gene lost 3 bases and the J gene lost 3 bases, with 12 bases spanning the gap. CDR1 is LGHNA and CDR2 is YSLEER in the germline V gene. There are 14 residues in the CDR3. The CDR3 region is CASSQAGAYYEQYF. CDR3 DNA sequence: TGCGCCAGCAGCCAGGCAGGGGCCTACTACGAGCAGTACTTC.

J is TRBJ2-1 and V is TRBV7-8; TRBD1 matches 8 bases. Germline CDR1 reads SGHVS; CDR2 reads FQNEAQ. This CDR3 is built from 16 residues. The ends lost 0 bases at V and 2 bases at J; junction bases unmatched: 3. For the CDR3, the DNA is TGTGCCAGCAGCTTAGCGCACAGGGGGACCTACAATGAGCAGTTCTTC. Translation: CASSLAHRGTYNEQFF. The whole variable domain, filled in from reference TRBV7-8 and TRBJ2-1, reads GAGVSQSPRYKVAKRGQDVALRCDPISGHVSLFWYQQALGQGPEFLTYFQNEAQLDKSGLPSDRFFAERPEGSVSTLKIQRTQQEDSAVYLCASSLAHRGTYNEQFFGPGTRLTVL.

The rearrangement uses TRBV27 and TRBJ1-5, with D possibly matching TRBD1 (6 bases). The CDR3 totals 15 residues. Germline CDR1 is MNHEY and CDR2 is SMNVEV (reference sequence). V lost 3 bases, J lost 7 bases, and 16 bases lay in between. The CDR3 DNA reads as TGTGCCAGCAGTTTGGGTACAGGGCTGAGCCAGCCCCAGCATTTT. It yields the protein CASSLGTGLSQPQHF.

The J gene is TRBJ2-1, the V gene TRBV5-1, with TRBD2 matching 11 bases. CDR1 is SGHRS and CDR2 is YFSETQ in the germline V gene. The CDR3 covers 17 residues. J lost 8 bases, V lost 4 bases, and 14 bases had no gene match. The CDR3 DNA reads as TGCGCCAGCAGCCAAATCCCGGGACTAGCGGTGGGGCATGAGCAGTTCTTC. Its translation is CASSQIPGLAVGHEQFF.

V is TRBV29-1 and J is TRBJ1-2, with D possibly TRBD1 on 5 matching bases. The ends were cut back, 2 bases at V and 6 bases at J, with 7 bases in the middle. The CDR3 totals 11 residues. The germline gives CDR1 SQVTM, CDR2 ANQGSEA. CDR3 coding DNA: TGCAGCGTTGAAATCAGGGATGGCTACACCTTC. It specifies CSVEIRDGYTF.

The rearrangement joins TRBV2 to TRBJ2-1, with 7 nucleotides matching TRBD1. This CDR3 has 12 residues. Germline V CDR1 and CDR2: SNHLY, FYNNEI. J was trimmed by 11 bases and V by 7 bases; bases with no gene match: 8. The CDR3 region has the DNA TGTGCCAGCATTACCTCAGGGGGTCAGCAGTTCTTC. It encodes CASITSGGQQFF.

The gene calls are TRBV6-5 and TRBJ1-1; no clear D. The CDR3 is made up of 14 amino acids. Per the germline V gene, CDR1 is MNHEY and CDR2 is SVGAGI. Trimming removed 1 base at V and 1 base at J, with 7 bases between. The CDR3 DNA is TGTGCCAGCAGTTACTTCGACTCGAACACTGAAGCTTTCTTT. Its protein is CASSYFDSNTEAFF.

V usage is TRBV30 and J usage is TRBJ1-4, with unresolved D. Germline V gene sequence: CDR1 GTSNPN, CDR2 SVGIG (reference sequence). Trimming stripped 7 bases from V and 0 bases from J, with 6 bases between. The CDR3 length is 12 residues. CDR3 residues: CASTTTNEKLFF. Written as DNA, the CDR3 is TGTGCCTCCACTACAACTAATGAAAAACTGTTTTTT.

The CDR3 DNA is TGTGCCAGTAAAGAAGGGGCCTCCAATTCACCCCTCCACTTT. Protein product: CASKEGASNSPLHF. The chain couples TRBV19 to TRBJ1-6, with D possibly being TRBD1 (5 bases). From germline, CDR1 is LNHDA and CDR2 SQIVND (reference sequence). This CDR3 is built from 14 residues. V was trimmed by 7 bases and J by 7 bases, leaving 14 bases between them.

The sample holds one count of this clone. The V and J genes are TRBV6-5 and TRBJ2-7; D is possibly TRBD2 (6 bases). The CDR3 loop spans 15 amino acids. The ends were cut back, 2 bases at V and 5 bases at J, with 16 bases in the middle. Germline V gene sequence: CDR1 MNHEY, CDR2 SVGAGI. CDR3 DNA sequence: TGTGCCAGCAGTTACATACTAGCTCAACCCCACGAGCAGTACTTC. Protein: CASSYILAQPHEQYF.

V and J are TRBV6-5 and TRBJ1-1, with D perhaps matching TRBD1 (6 bases). The CDR3 spans 14 residues. The germline CDR1 and CDR2 sequences are MNHEY and SVGAGI. V was pared by 7 bases and J by 5 bases, with 17 bases between. The CDR3 loop reads CASTKGVFWTEAFF. DNA for the CDR3: TGTGCCAGCACCAAGGGGGTGTTCTGGACTGAAGCTTTCTTT.

The V gene is TRBV9, the J gene TRBJ1-1; 9 bases are a match to TRBD1. Losses at the gene ends were 4 bases for V and 1 base for J; bases not matched to a gene: 14. The CDR3 is 18 amino acids. Germline V CDR1 and CDR2: SGDLS, YYNGEE. The CDR3 reads CASSSHSSPGQGNTEAFF. Written as DNA, the CDR3 is TGTGCCAGCAGCTCCCACTCATCCCCGGGACAGGGGAACACTGAAGCTTTCTTT.

The gene calls are TRBV19 and TRBJ2-1; D is possibly TRBD1 (6 bases). CDR3 length: 11 amino acids. The germline V gene has CDR1 LNHDA and CDR2 SQIVND (reference sequence). V dropped 8 bases and J dropped 8 bases, with 10 bases sitting between them. The CDR3 is CASLKGDEQFF. For the CDR3, the DNA is TGTGCCAGTCTTAAGGGGGATGAGCAGTTCTTC.

V gene TRBV6-5 combines with J gene TRBJ1-5; 7 bases are a match to TRBD1. The CDR3 runs 15 residues. The germline V gene encodes CDR1 MNHEY and CDR2 SVGAGI. V lost 6 bases to trimming and J lost 0 bases; unmatched junction nucleotides: 5. CDR3 DNA sequence: TGTGCCAGCAGATTAACAGGGGTTAGCAATCAGCCCCAGCATTTT. This translates into CASRLTGVSNQPQHF.

The V gene is TRBV7-6, the J gene TRBJ2-7, with 7 bases fitting TRBD2. This CDR3 has 15 residues. The V and J ends lost 1 base and 6 bases, in that order; junction bases with no gene match: 9. Germline lookup yields CDR1 SGHVS and CDR2 FNYEAQ. The CDR3 DNA follows: TGTGCCAGCAGCTTAGGTAGCGGGCGTAGGGCCGAGCAGTACTTC. It codes for CASSLGSGRRAEQYF.

V usage is TRBV13 and J usage is TRBJ1-5, with 8 nucleotides matching TRBD1. V was pared by 5 bases and J by 6 bases, with 6 bases of the junction left unmatched. Germline-derived CDR1 and CDR2 are PRHDT and FYEKMQ (reference sequence). The length of the CDR3 is 14 residues. CDR3 sequence (DNA): TGTGCCAGCAGCGCACAGGGGGGTTCTCAGCCCCAGCATTTT. Translated, it gives CASSAQGGSQPQHF.

The chain has TRBV4-2 and TRBJ1-6, with a tentative D call TRBD1 (5 bases). V lost 1 base, J lost 10 bases, and 11 bases lay in between. The CDR3 has 14 amino acids. The V gene's germline CDR1 is LGHNA and CDR2 YNFKEQ. CDR3 sequence reads: CASSQVGLESPLHF. The CDR3 coding sequence is TGTGCCAGCAGCCAAGTGGGGCTGGAGTCACCCCTCCACTTT.

The chain has TRBV9 and TRBJ2-7, with D perhaps TRBD2 (5 bases). Germline values: CDR1 SGDLS, CDR2 YYNGEE. There are 14 residues in the CDR3. Trimming shortened V by 0 bases and J by 2 bases, and 9 bases separated the two germline ends. The CDR3 sequence: CASSVASLAYEQYF. CDR3 nucleotides: TGTGCCAGCAGCGTAGCTAGCTTAGCCTACGAGCAGTACTTC.

The rearrangement joins TRBV30 to TRBJ2-5; D unresolved. The CDR3 consists of 14 residues. Germline V CDR1 and CDR2: GTSNPN, SVGIG (reference sequence). Trimming took 0 bases from V and 2 from J, leaving 10 bases between them. CDR3 region: CAWSVPRCQETQYF. DNA for the CDR3: TGTGCCTGGAGTGTACCTAGGTGTCAAGAGACCCAGTACTTC.

The V and J genes are TRBV9 and TRBJ1-1; a possible D gene is TRBD1 (5 bases). The V and J ends lost 2 bases and 3 bases respectively, with 20 bases between them. Germline lookup yields CDR1 SGDLS and CDR2 YYNGEE. This CDR3 region has 17 residues. The CDR3 region is CASSVGIIGVDDTEAFF. The CDR3 DNA reads as TGTGCCAGCAGCGTTGGTATTATAGGGGTAGACGACACTGAAGCTTTCTTT.